The 30 T cell receptor beta chains given below trace back to one sample, sequenced in a study of T cells in Graves' hyperthyroidism and ophthalmopathy. What was amplified from RNA transcripts were TCR beta CDR3 regions. HTBI primers were employed in a first-round RT-PCR of the TCR CDR3. Each CDR3 protein gets one entry after TCRdb re-called the multiplex PCR reads with MiXCR. This sample has roughly 750,000 distinct CDR3 sequences, with over 15% found just once. What was sequenced was blood. These receptors were obtained from a young man with Graves' hyperthyroidism.

The chain recombines TRBV29-1 with TRBJ2-1; TRBD2 matches at 8 bases. CDR1 and CDR2 from the germline V gene are SQVTM and ANQGSEA. The CDR3 is 14 residues long. The trim removed 1 base at V and 6 bases at J, leaving 5 bases unmatched. CDR3 in DNA: TGCAGCGTTGAAGCGCGACTAGCGACCAATGAGCAGTTCTTC. Translating it yields CSVEARLATNEQFF.

The chain recombines TRBV29-1 with TRBJ2-7; D may be TRBD2 (6 bases). This CDR3 comprises 12 residues. The germline V gene has CDR1 SQVTM and CDR2 ANQGSEA. V was cut by 0 bases and J by 3 bases, with 6 bases left in between. CDR3 residues: CSVEEGLYEQYF. CDR3 nucleotide sequence: TGCAGCGTTGAAGAGGGACTCTACGAGCAGTACTTC.

V usage is TRBV20-1 and J usage is TRBJ2-7; 7 nucleotides match TRBD2. CDR3 length equals 14 residues. Germline V gene lookup returns CDR1 DFQATT and CDR2 SNEGSKA (reference sequence). The V segment lost 0 bases and the J segment 4 bases; nucleotides outside the gene matches: 6. The CDR3 spells CSAREGGSRYEQYF. The CDR3 nucleotides read TGCAGTGCTAGAGAGGGCGGGAGTAGATACGAGCAGTACTTC.

The chain combines TRBV19 with TRBJ2-5; 10 positions agree with TRBD2. Germline assignment: CDR1 LNHDA and CDR2 SQIVND (reference sequence). Trimming took 10 bases from V and 5 from J; bases not matched to a gene: 13. This CDR3 spans 15 amino acids. The CDR3 here is CATALGLAGVETQYF. The CDR3 region has the DNA TGTGCCACCGCGCTCGGGCTAGCGGGAGTGGAGACCCAGTACTTC.

To note about this clonotype: A clone one base away is much larger, so this may be a read error. The J gene is TRBJ1-5, the V gene TRBV28; maybe TRBD1 (6 bases). Trimming left V 1 base short and J 5 bases short, with 12 bases between. This CDR3 is built from 15 residues. CDR1 and CDR2 from the germline V gene are MDHEN and SYDVKM. CDR3 region: CASSLSGAVDQPQHF. The CDR3 DNA sequence: TGTGCCAGCAGTTTATCAGGGGCGGTAGATCAGCCCCAGCATTTT.

V is TRBV4-1 and J is TRBJ1-1; 7 nucleotides line up with TRBD1. The CDR3 is made up of 15 amino acids. V was clipped by 3 bases and J by 3 bases; unmatched bases: 7. The germline V gene encodes CDR1 MGHRA and CDR2 YSYEKL. The CDR3 DNA reads TGCGCCAGCAGCCACCCATACCAGGGGGACACTGAAGCTTTCTTT. Its translation: CASSHPYQGDTEAFF.

This clonotype was seen a few times. The V and J genes are TRBV28 and TRBJ1-1; D is undetermined. CDR3 length: 13 amino acids. Trimming removed 8 bases from V and 1 base from J, with 11 bases in between. CDR1 is MDHEN, CDR2 SYDVKM, per germline. The CDR3 here is CASFTTSNTEAFF. CDR3 nucleotide sequence: TGTGCCAGCTTTACCACATCGAACACTGAAGCTTTCTTT. Full variable domain (rest looked up from reference TRBV28 and TRBJ1-1): DVKVTQSSRYLVKRTGEKVFLECVQDMDHENMFWYRQDPGLGLRLIYFSYDVKMKEKGDIPEGYSVSREKKERFSLILESASTNQTSMYLCASFTTSNTEAFFGQGTRLTVV.

The chain is built from TRBV7-2 and TRBJ2-5, with 7 bases identical to TRBD1. The CDR3 is made up of 15 amino acids. CDR1 is SGHTA and CDR2 is FQGNSA in the germline V gene. V dropped 3 bases and J dropped 4; count of bases not matched to a gene: 8. The CDR3 DNA reads TGTGCCAGCAGCTTCGGGACAGCCCGGTCAGAGACCCAGTACTTC. Translating gives CASSFGTARSETQYF.

In its sample, this clonotype was seen many times. This chain connects TRBV7-9 to TRBJ2-7; D unresolved. This CDR3 region has 14 residues. From germline, CDR1 is SEHNR and CDR2 FQNEAQ (reference sequence). The V and J ends lost 1 base and 1 base respectively, with 8 bases between them. The CDR3: CASSLGSLSYEQYF. CDR3 sequence (DNA): TGTGCCAGCAGCTTAGGAAGTCTTTCCTACGAGCAGTACTTC. Drawing the rest from reference TRBV7-9 and TRBJ2-7, the complete variable domain is DTGVSQNPRHKITKRGQNVTFRCDPISEHNRLYWYRQTLGQGPEFLTYFQNEAQLEKSRLLSDRFSAERPKGSFSTLEIQRTEQGDSAMYLCASSLGSLSYEQYFGPGTRLTVT.

This clonotype was counted many times. The CDR3 reads CSARERGRDTGELFF. For the CDR3, the DNA is TGCAGTGCTAGAGAACGCGGGAGGGACACCGGGGAGCTGTTTTTT. V and J are TRBV20-1 and TRBJ2-2, with 9 bases that match TRBD2. In germline, CDR1 is DFQATT, CDR2 SNEGSKA (reference sequence). Trimming took 0 bases from V and 3 from J; bases not matched to a gene: 2. This CDR3 is 15 amino acids long.

This clonotype was recorded at least ten times. This sequence joins TRBV11-2 and TRBJ2-1; 7 nucleotides line up with TRBD2. With V trimmed by 1 base and J by 5 bases, 8 bases remained unmatched. This CDR3 has 16 residues. In germline, CDR1 is SGHAT, CDR2 FQNNGV. CDR3 sequence: CASSLGAGKVNNEQFF. DNA of the CDR3: TGTGCCAGCAGCTTAGGAGCGGGAAAGGTCAACAATGAGCAGTTCTTC.

This clonotype was detected a few times. The J gene is TRBJ2-7, the V gene TRBV18; D call uncertain. Germline V gene data show CDR1 as KGHSH and CDR2 as LQKENI. The V end lost 3 bases, the J end lost 6 bases, and 18 bases lay between the germline ends. The CDR3 contains 15 residues. CDR3 loop: CASSPISRNLGEQYF. CDR3 coding DNA: TGTGCCAGCTCACCCATTAGCCGCAACTTGGGCGAGCAGTACTTC.

The sample holds a few counts of this clonotype. The genes are TRBV12-3 or TRBV12-4 and TRBJ2-5; tentatively, D is TRBD2 (6 bases). V was clipped by 8 bases and J by 1 base, with 11 bases between them. This CDR3 region has 13 residues. The CDR3 here is CASWISGQETQYF. The CDR3 bases are TGTGCCAGCTGGATTAGCGGCCAAGAGACCCAGTACTTC.

The sample holds many counts of this clonotype. The rearrangement joins TRBV3-1 to TRBJ1-1, with D hard to call. Germline V gene lookup returns CDR1 LGHDT and CDR2 YNNKEL (reference sequence). With 0 bases removed from V and 8 bases from J, the gap between germline ends came to 7 bases. The CDR3 is 12 residues long. CDR3: CASSQEPGEAFF. CDR3 coding DNA: TGTGCCAGCAGCCAAGAACCTGGGGAAGCTTTCTTT.

The CDR3, as DNA: TGTGCCAGCCACAATTGGGGGCTAGCGGGAGAACGGGATGAGCAGTTCTTC. It specifies CASHNWGLAGERDEQFF. The chain employs TRBV2 and TRBJ2-1; 10 bases line up with TRBD2. The germline V gene encodes CDR1 SNHLY and CDR2 FYNNEI. J lost 8 bases, V lost 8 bases, and 18 bases had no gene match. The CDR3 has 17 amino acids.

This clonotype was seen ten or more times. J is TRBJ2-3 and V is TRBV20-1, with TRBD1 identical over 10 bases. Germline CDR1 is DFQATT and CDR2 is SNEGSKA (reference sequence). V lost 5 bases to trimming and J lost 5 bases; unmatched junction nucleotides: 4. The CDR3 runs 13 residues. The CDR3 loop is CSARQGARDTQYF. CDR3 coding DNA: TGCAGTGCTCGACAGGGGGCTCGAGATACGCAGTATTTT.

V gene TRBV29-1 combines with J gene TRBJ2-7; TRBD2 matches 9 bases. Germline CDR1 is SQVTM and CDR2 is ANQGSEA. The CDR3 contains 13 residues. V lost 5 bases, J lost 7 bases, and 9 bases stayed unmatched. The CDR3 DNA reads as TGCAGCGTTTCCCCAGCGGGAGGTGGTGAGCAGTACTTC. The encoded protein is CSVSPAGGGEQYF.

The sample holds many counts of this clonotype. The chain is built from TRBV28 and TRBJ1-4, with unresolved D. Germline V CDR1 and CDR2: MDHEN, SYDVKM. Trimming removed 7 bases from V and 8 bases from J, with 14 bases in between. The CDR3 extends over 13 amino acids. In DNA, the CDR3 is TGTGCCAGCACTCCGGATACCACGGAAAAACTGTTTTTT. Translation gives CASTPDTTEKLFF. Variable domain in full (rest from reference TRBV28 and TRBJ1-4): DVKVTQSSRYLVKRTGEKVFLECVQDMDHENMFWYRQDPGLGLRLIYFSYDVKMKEKGDIPEGYSVSREKKERFSLILESASTNQTSMYLCASTPDTTEKLFFGSGTQLSVL.

For this clonotype: A much larger clone sits a single nucleotide away, making a read error possible. The chain joins TRBV6-6 to TRBJ1-4, with D possibly matching TRBD1 (5 bases). CDR1 MNHNY and CDR2 SVGAGI come from the germline V gene (reference sequence). The CDR3 spans 14 residues. Trimming removed 0 bases from V and 8 bases from J, with 10 bases in between. The CDR3 is CASSYSIHREKLFF. Here the CDR3 DNA reads TGTGCCAGCAGTTACTCGATTCACAGGGAAAAACTGTTTTTT.

This clonotype has at least ten counts. The chain uses TRBV5-6 and TRBJ2-7; TRBD1 is a possible D gene (6 bases). The length of the CDR3 is 14 residues. The germline V and J ends were trimmed by 0 bases and 7 bases, with 14 bases remaining between them. The V gene's germline CDR1 is SGHDT and CDR2 YYEEEE. As DNA, the CDR3 is TGTGCCAGCAGCTTGGAACTGGGGGCGCAAGAGCAGTACTTC. It yields the protein CASSLELGAQEQYF.

The CDR3 is CATSRDFAVDTQYF. CDR3 nucleotide sequence: TGTGCCACCAGCAGAGATTTCGCAGTAGATACGCAGTATTTT. The chain combines TRBV15 with TRBJ2-3; D unresolved. In germline, CDR1 is LNHNV, CDR2 YYDKDF (reference sequence). Trimming removed 0 bases from V and 5 bases from J, with 9 bases in between. The CDR3 extends over 14 amino acids.

This chain uses TRBV5-1 with TRBJ2-1; D possibly matches TRBD1 or TRBD2 (6 bases each). The V end was cut by 2 bases, the J end by 5 bases, with 14 bases between. The germline V gene encodes CDR1 SGHRS and CDR2 YFSETQ. CDR3 length: 15 amino acids. The CDR3 spells CASSFSSAGDNEQFF. DNA for the CDR3: TGCGCCAGCAGCTTTTCTAGCGCAGGGGACAATGAGCAGTTCTTC.

This clonotype was detected many times. J is TRBJ2-3 and V is TRBV3-1, with 12 bases aligning to TRBD2. This CDR3 is built from 16 residues. Germline V gene data show CDR1 as LGHDT and CDR2 as YNNKEL (reference sequence). V gave up 4 bases and J gave up 3 bases; unmatched junction bases: 5. The CDR3: CASSPLAGGRTDTQYF. The CDR3 DNA is TGTGCCAGCAGCCCCCTAGCGGGAGGGAGGACAGATACGCAGTATTTT.

This chain connects TRBV7-2 to TRBJ2-5; 8 nucleotides agree with TRBD2. In germline, CDR1 is SGHTA, CDR2 FQGNSA. V lost 3 bases to trimming and J lost 2 bases; unmatched junction nucleotides: 11. The CDR3 contains 17 residues. CDR3 coding DNA: TGTGCCAGCAGCTTCCCCATGGAAGCGGGAGAGCAAGAGACCCAGTACTTC. Its protein product is CASSFPMEAGEQETQYF.

This clonotype was counted between two and nine times. The chain joins TRBV5-1 to TRBJ1-4; TRBD1 aligns across 7 bases. After removal of 1 base from V and 4 bases from J, the junction contained 7 bases not matched to a gene. Germline V CDR1 and CDR2: SGHRS, YFSETQ. The CDR3 consists of 16 residues. The CDR3 here is CASSLTRQGNNEKLFF. The CDR3 DNA sequence: TGCGCCAGCAGCTTGACGAGACAGGGCAATAATGAAAAACTGTTTTTT.

This clonotype was detected ten times or more. The chain recombines TRBV5-6 with TRBJ1-2, with D possibly being TRBD1 (6 bases). CDR3 size: 12 residues. V lost 7 bases and J lost 0, with 7 bases in between. The germline V gene has CDR1 SGHDT and CDR2 YYEEEE. DNA for the CDR3: TGTGCCAGCGGGGGGCCTAACTATGGCTACACCTTC. Translation gives CASGGPNYGYTF.

The chain couples TRBV20-1 to TRBJ2-1; TRBD2 agrees at 7 bases. V shed 0 bases and J 7 bases; nucleotides not matched to a gene: 9. The CDR3 spans 15 residues. Germline CDR1 and CDR2: DFQATT and SNEGSKA (reference sequence). CDR3 loop: CSARDFAGAGNEQFF. The CDR3 bases are TGCAGTGCTAGAGATTTCGCGGGAGCTGGGAATGAGCAGTTCTTC.

V is TRBV4-3 and J is TRBJ1-6; D is possibly TRBD1 (6 bases). V was pared by 4 bases and J by 9 bases, with 13 bases between. This CDR3 has 14 amino acids. In germline, CDR1 is LGHNA, CDR2 YSLEER. The CDR3 sequence: CASSPGTSTSPLHF. DNA of the CDR3: TGCGCCAGCAGCCCCGGGACAAGCACTTCACCCCTCCACTTT.

The J gene is TRBJ2-7, the V gene TRBV5-1, with 11 bases identical to TRBD2. The CDR3 loop spans 15 amino acids. The germline gives CDR1 SGHRS, CDR2 YFSETQ. Trimming cost V 3 bases and J 3 bases; bases outside gene matches: 5. CDR3 protein: CASSSGTSGHYEQYF. For the CDR3, the DNA is TGCGCCAGCAGCTCCGGGACTAGCGGCCACTACGAGCAGTACTTC.

This clonotype was counted a few times. The rearrangement joins TRBV19 to TRBJ2-1; weak D call: TRBD1 (6 bases). Germline-derived CDR1 and CDR2 are LNHDA and SQIVND (reference sequence). The CDR3 consists of 15 residues. The V end lost 2 bases, the J end lost 3 bases, and 11 bases lay between the germline ends. DNA of the CDR3: TGTGCCAGTAGTATACGGGACACGGGCTACAATGAGCAGTTCTTC. Translated: CASSIRDTGYNEQFF.